Listed below are T cell receptor beta chains from one sample, sequenced in a study of blood T cell repertoires in COVID-19. TCRdb keeps only in-frame clones here, not all; method: immunoSEQ multiplex PCR. The table includes 45,000 to 55,000 clones, roughly 84% detected once. Sequenced material: peripheral blood. These receptors originate from a man in his fifties with active COVID-19. Both conserved end residues are part of each CDR3. The order of the fields is clone size, D gene, J gene, V gene, CDR3 protein, CDR3 DNA. A D gene is named only where the DNA matches it firmly. Only some rows state a clone size, as once, few, many or a class for expanded clones.

. . TRBJ2-5 TRBV5-1 CASSQEAGVQETQYF TGCGCCAGCAGCCAGGAGGCAGGTGTCCAAGAGACCCAGTACTTC
. . TRBJ1-1 TRBV2 CASSIGQTSEAFF TGTGCCAGCAGTATAGGACAGACAAGTGAAGCTTTCTTT
. TRBD1 TRBJ1-2 TRBV7-2 CASSLVGTGGGYNYGYTF TGTGCCAGCAGCTTAGTAGGGACAGGGGGCGGATACAACTATGGCTACACCTTC
. . TRBJ1-4 TRBV7-9 CASSLTGTNEKLFF TGTGCCAGCAGCTTAACAGGGACGAATGAAAAACTGTTTTTT
. TRBD2 TRBJ2-1 TRBV9 CASSVWSGRVLDNEQFF TGTGCCAGCAGCGTATGGAGCGGGAGGGTCCTAGACAATGAGCAGTTCTTC
few TRBD2 TRBJ2-1 TRBV4-1 CASSHSGDAFSYNEQFF TGCGCCAGCAGCCATAGCGGGGACGCATTCTCCTACAATGAGCAGTTCTTC
. . TRBJ1-2 TRBV30 CAWSAMDSSGGYTF TGTGCCTGGAGTGCGATGGATTCATCGGGGGGCTACACCTTC
. . TRBJ1-4 TRBV25-1 CASSYRTNEKLFF TGTGCCAGCAGTTACAGGACTAATGAAAAACTGTTTTTT
few TRBD1 TRBJ1-2 TRBV2 CASSEGQGGNYGYTF TGTGCCAGCAGTGAAGGGCAGGGGGGAAACTATGGCTACACCTTC
. . TRBJ1-1 TRBV19 CASSERRGNTEAFF TGTGCCAGTAGTGAACGCCGGGGGAACACTGAAGCTTTCTTT
once . TRBJ2-5 TRBV7-3 CASSPRGQETQYF TGTGCCAGCAGTCCCCGAGGGCAAGAGACCCAGTACTTC
once TRBD2 TRBJ2-7 TRBV18 CASSPDGLAGGEQYF TGTGCCAGCTCACCAGATGGCCTAGCGGGAGGCGAGCAGTACTTC
few TRBD1 TRBJ1-5 TRBV7-9 CASSQSRTGSNQPQHF TGTGCCAGCAGCCAAAGTAGGACAGGGTCCAATCAGCCCCAGCATTTT
. . TRBJ1-2 TRBV4-2 CASSQAGTTGYGYTF TGTGCCAGCAGCCAAGCGGGTACGACTGGCTATGGCTACACCTTC
. . TRBJ1-1 TRBV10-2 CASSERSGTEAFF TGCGCCAGCAGTGAAAGGAGTGGGACTGAAGCTTTCTTT
once TRBD1 TRBJ1-1 TRBV20-1 CSADRGTEAFF TGCAGTGCCGACAGGGGAACTGAAGCTTTCTTT
. TRBD1 TRBJ2-7 TRBV7-8 CASSLTRDRANYEQYF TGTGCCAGCAGCTTAACACGGGACAGGGCTAACTACGAGCAGTACTTC
few . TRBJ2-3 TRBV19 CASSLLVGTDTQYF TGTGCCAGTAGTCTACTAGTGGGGACAGATACGCAGTATTTT
. TRBD2 TRBJ2-1 TRBV7-2 CASSARPPGGPVNEQFF TGTGCCAGCAGCGCCCGCCCCCCGGGAGGGCCGGTCAATGAGCAGTTCTTC
. . TRBJ1-2 TRBV28 CASSFGRGYGYTF TGTGCCAGCAGTTTCGGCAGGGGCTATGGCTACACCTTC
once TRBD1 TRBJ1-1 TRBV27 CASSSTGQGYTEAFF TGTGCCAGCAGTTCCACGGGACAGGGGTACACTGAAGCTTTCTTT
. TRBD1 TRBJ2-2 TRBV24-1 CATKSQGQGNTGELFF TGTGCCACCAAGAGTCAAGGACAGGGGAACACCGGGGAGCTGTTTTTT
once . TRBJ2-7 TRBV6-5 CASSRGYEQYF TGTGCCAGCAGTCGGGGCTACGAGCAGTACTTC
few . TRBJ2-1 TRBV7-2 CASNPLGSSYNEQFF TGTGCCAGCAACCCCCTCGGGAGCAGCTACAATGAGCAGTTCTTC
. TRBD2 TRBJ2-1 TRBV24-1 CATSETGSGGYNEQFF TGTGCCACCAGTGAGACAGGTAGCGGGGGCTACAATGAGCAGTTCTTC
. TRBD1 TRBJ2-7 TRBV28 CASSSRTGSYEQYF TGTGCCAGCAGTTCCCGGACAGGGTCCTACGAGCAGTACTTC
. . TRBJ2-7 TRBV14 CASSRGVLYEQYF TGTGCCAGCAGCCGAGGAGTTTTATACGAGCAGTACTTC
. TRBD1 TRBJ2-7 TRBV5-4 CASSPPPGTENYEQYF TGTGCCAGCAGTCCCCCCCCGGGGACAGAGAATTACGAGCAGTACTTC
. TRBD2 TRBJ2-7 TRBV4-2 CASSQEGSGGAISFYEQYF TGTGCCAGCAGCCAAGAGGGTAGCGGGGGGGCGATTTCTTTCTACGAGCAGTACTTC
few . TRBJ1-5 TRBV28 CASSLLGASNQPQHF TGTGCCAGCAGTTTATTGGGGGCCAGCAATCAGCCCCAGCATTTT
. TRBD1 TRBJ1-4 TRBV5-5 CASSLGGTGNQRKLFF TGTGCCAGCAGCTTGGGCGGGACAGGCAATCAGAGAAAACTGTTTTTT
once . TRBJ1-2 TRBV19 CASSIAGTYYGYTF TGTGCCAGTAGTATAGCCGGGACTTACTATGGCTACACCTTC
. TRBD1 TRBJ1-6 TRBV19 CASSRQGVDSPLHF TGTGCCAGTAGTCGACAGGGTGTCGATTCACCCCTCCACTTT
. . TRBJ2-2 TRBV3-1/TRBV3-2 CASSPRTGELFF TGTGCCAGCAGCCCCAGGACCGGGGAGCTGTTTTTT
. TRBD2 TRBJ2-2 TRBV6-6 CASSPGVAGGRTNTGELFF TGTGCCAGCAGTCCCGGGGTAGCGGGGGGGCGGACGAACACCGGGGAGCTGTTTTTT
. . TRBJ2-7 TRBV7-2 CASSLQGYEQYF TGTGCCAGCAGCTTACAGGGGTACGAGCAGTACTTC
. TRBD2 TRBJ2-1 TRBV19 CASSTGLAGEQFF TGTGCCAGTAGTACGGGACTAGCGGGAGAGCAGTTCTTC
. TRBD1 TRBJ2-5 TRBV23-1 CASSQWGQRQETQYF TGCGCCAGCAGTCAATGGGGACAGCGACAAGAGACCCAGTACTTC
. . TRBJ2-5 TRBV19 CASNQGTEETQYF TGTGCCAGTAACCAGGGTACGGAAGAGACCCAGTACTTC
. TRBD2 TRBJ2-5 TRBV27 CASSGTRTSGRYLQETQYF TGTGCCAGCAGTGGGACCAGGACTAGCGGGAGGTACCTCCAAGAGACCCAGTACTTC
. . TRBJ1-2 TRBV7-9 CASSLETGLPYGYTF TGTGCCAGCAGCTTAGAAACGGGTCTCCCCTATGGCTACACCTTC
. TRBD2 TRBJ2-2 TRBV7-2 CASSSSGRAGELFF TGTGCCAGCAGCTCCTCTGGGAGGGCCGGGGAGCTGTTTTTT
. . TRBJ1-5 TRBV7-3 CASSLMGGRDQPQHF TGTGCCAGCAGCTTAATGGGGGGGCGAGATCAGCCCCAGCATTTT
. TRBD2 TRBJ2-1 TRBV11-3 CASSPRVAGAVYNEQFF TGTGCCAGCAGCCCCAGAGTAGCGGGAGCGGTCTACAATGAGCAGTTCTTC
. . TRBJ1-2 TRBV5-1 CASNQGGSELYTF TGCGCCAGCAATCAGGGAGGGTCTGAACTCTACACCTTC
. . TRBJ1-2 TRBV29-1 CSVIPGGSGYTF TGCAGCGTTATTCCGGGGGGCTCTGGCTACACCTTC
. . TRBJ1-1 TRBV7-2 CASSLGAGLGGAFF TGTGCCAGCAGCTTAGGAGCCGGCCTGGGGGGAGCTTTCTTT